This T cell receptor beta chain was recorded in a study of cytomegalovirus exposure and HLA in healthy donors. For the study at large: Membership in the Caucasian-associated ancestry cluster was found for about 80% of approximately 430 genotyped donors.

The study, taken as a whole, reports: In a later analysis, donors in an Asian-associated ancestry cluster reportedly had fewer N-insertions in productive TCRs than the cohort mean. According to reports, the classifier identified cytomegalovirus status with high specificity and sensitivity.

PCR primers comprised 60 Vbeta and 13 Jbeta primers. Clones were read by immunoSEQ multiplex PCR, and TCRdb kept only the in-frame ones, dropping some. The sample gives about 120,000 clones, 66% of which show up once; more than 1.5% is in the top ten. This clone was found a few times. Antigen unknown. CDR3 size: 15 residues. Germline values: CDR1 SEHNR, CDR2 FQNEAQ (reference sequence). The germline V and J ends were trimmed by 2 bases and 6 bases, with 14 bases remaining between them. The source of this sequence is a man younger than 30 in good health and CMV-seronegative. Material: PBMCs. This chain links TRBV7-9 with TRBJ2-1; D not resolved. CDR3 bases: TGTGCCAGCAGCTTAAACCCCCCCAATAGCAATGAGCAGTTCTTC. Its translation is CASSLNPPNSNEQFF.